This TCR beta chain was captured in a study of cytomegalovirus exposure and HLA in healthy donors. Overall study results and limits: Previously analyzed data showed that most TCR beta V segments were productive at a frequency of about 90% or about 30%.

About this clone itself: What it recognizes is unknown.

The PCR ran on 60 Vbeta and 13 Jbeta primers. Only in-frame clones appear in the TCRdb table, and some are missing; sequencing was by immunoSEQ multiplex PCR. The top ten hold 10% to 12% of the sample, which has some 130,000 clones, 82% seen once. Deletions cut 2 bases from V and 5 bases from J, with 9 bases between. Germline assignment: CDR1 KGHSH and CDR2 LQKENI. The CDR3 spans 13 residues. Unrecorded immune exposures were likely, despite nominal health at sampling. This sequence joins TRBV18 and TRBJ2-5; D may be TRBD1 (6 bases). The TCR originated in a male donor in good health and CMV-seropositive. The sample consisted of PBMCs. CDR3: CASSPDRSETQYF. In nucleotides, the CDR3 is TGTGCCAGCTCACCAGACAGGAGCGAGACCCAGTACTTC. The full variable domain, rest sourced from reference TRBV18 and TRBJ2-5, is NAGVMQNPRHLVRRRGQEARLRCSPMKGHSHVYWYRQLPEEGLKFMVYLQKENIIDESGMPKERFSAEFPKEGPSILRIQQVVRGDSAAYFCASSPDRSETQYFGPGTRLLVL.